These T cell receptor beta chains were read from a single sample in a study of blood T cell repertoires in COVID-19. Here immunoSEQ multiplex PCR was the method, and the copy in TCRdb shows in-frame clones only, minus some. The profile covers some 320,000 clones, with approximately 89% appearing a single time and roughly 2.9% taken by the ten largest. Sequenced material: PBMCs or T cells enriched from blood (not recorded which). Receptor source: a woman between 45 and 65 years old who had been exposed to COVID-19. CDR3s include the opening cysteine and the closing phenylalanine or tryptophan. A D gene is named only where the DNA matches it firmly. Rows may omit the clone size; those that give it use once, few, many or a size class.

size	V	J	D	DNA	CDR3
.	TRBV5-1	TRBJ2-3	.	TGCGCCAGCAGCTTGACAGGGATGAAGGGAACAGATACGCAGTATTTT	CASSLTGMKGTDTQYF
.	TRBV20-1	TRBJ2-3	.	TGCAGTGCTTACGTGAGAGATACGCAGTATTTT	CSAYVRDTQYF
.	TRBV2	TRBJ2-5	TRBD2	TGTGCCAGCAGTGCAGATAGCGGGGGGGCGGAGACCCAGTACTTC	CASSADSGGAETQYF
.	TRBV5-1	TRBJ2-7	.	TGCGCCAGCAGCCGGGGCGGGACGGACTCCTACGAGCAGTACTTC	CASSRGGTDSYEQYF
.	TRBV5-1	TRBJ2-2	TRBD1	TGCGCCAGCAGCGGGATACAGGGGGAGATCACGTCCGGGGAGCTGTTTTTT	CASSGIQGEITSGELFF
.	TRBV3-1/TRBV3-2	TRBJ2-5	TRBD2	TGTGCCAGCAGCCAAGATTATAGTTTTGGCGGGGGGTACCAAGAGACCCAGTACTTC	CASSQDYSFGGGYQETQYF
.	TRBV19	TRBJ2-7	.	TGTGCCAGTAGTTCGACCCCGGGACACGGTGAGCAGTACTTC	CASSSTPGHGEQYF
.	TRBV10-3	TRBJ2-6	.	TGTGCCATCAGTGAGTCCCCTAATGGGGCCAACGTCCTGACTTTC	CAISESPNGANVLTF
.	TRBV19	TRBJ1-4	.	TGTGCCAGTTCCCAGGGGTCAGCTAATGAAAAACTGTTTTTT	CASSQGSANEKLFF
.	TRBV28	TRBJ1-6	.	TGTGCCAGCAGTTTATACCAGACCCGGAGCTCCTATAATTCACCCCTCCACTTT	CASSLYQTRSSYNSPLHF
.	TRBV24-1	TRBJ2-5	.	TGTGCCACCAGTACTAGGACTTTGGGGTCCCAGTACTTC	CATSTRTLGSQYF
.	TRBV29-1	TRBJ2-5	.	TGCAGCGTATCAGGGCCCCCGACAGAGACCCAGTACTTC	CSVSGPPTETQYF
.	TRBV3-1/TRBV3-2	TRBJ1-4	.	TGTGCCAGCAGCCAAGAAGTGAGACACCTCTCGGTAGAACTGTTTTTT	CASSQEVRHLSVELFF
.	TRBV28	TRBJ2-4	TRBD1	TGTGCCAGCAGGCCAGGGGGCGGCAAAAACATTCAGTACTTC	CASRPGGGKNIQYF
.	TRBV4-1	TRBJ1-6	.	TGCGCCAGCAGCCAAGGGGCCACTCGAGCCTTCCTTCAATATAATTCACCCCTCCACTTT	CASSQGATRAFLQYNSPLHF
.	TRBV30	TRBJ1-5	.	TGTGCCTGGAGATCCAGGGCAGACCATCAGCCCCAGCATTTT	CAWRSRADHQPQHF
.	TRBV30	TRBJ2-7	TRBD2	TGTGCCTGGGCTAGCGGGGGGGCAGGTTACGAGCAGTACTTC	CAWASGGAGYEQYF
.	TRBV5-4	TRBJ2-5	TRBD1	TGTGCCAGCAGCGTACGGACAGGAGAAGAGACCCAGTACTTC	CASSVRTGEETQYF
.	TRBV30	TRBJ2-6	.	TGTGCCTGGAGTGAAACCAGGGGCCGTACAAACTCTGGGGCCAACGTCCTGACTTTC	CAWSETRGRTNSGANVLTF
.	TRBV5-1	TRBJ2-3	.	TGCGCCAGCAGCTCGGGGGGGACAGTCACAGATACGCAGTATTTT	CASSSGGTVTDTQYF
.	TRBV5-5	TRBJ1-5	.	TGTGCCAGCAGCCATGGACTGAGCGGCAATCAGCCCCAGCATTTT	CASSHGLSGNQPQHF
.	TRBV28	TRBJ1-1	.	TGTGCCAGCAGTTTGGAGGGTAACACTGAAGCTTTCTTT	CASSLEGNTEAFF
.	TRBV7-2	TRBJ2-3	TRBD2	TGTGCCAGCAGCGCCGGAACCCTACTAGCGGGTAGGGGAACAGATACGCAGTATTTT	CASSAGTLLAGRGTDTQYF
.	TRBV23-1	TRBJ2-5	.	TGCGCCAGCAGTCAATCCTTAAAAGAGACCCAGTACTTC	CASSQSLKETQYF
once	TRBV5-1	TRBJ1-6	TRBD1	TGCGCCAGCAGCCCGCAGGACAGGGCTTCACCCCTCCACTTT	CASSPQDRASPLHF
.	TRBV7-2	TRBJ2-1	.	TGTGCCAGCAGCTTAGCGCGTGAACCCGGCAATGAGCAGTTCTTC	CASSLAREPGNEQFF
once	TRBV7-9	TRBJ1-5	TRBD1	TGTGCCAGCAGCTTTCGGACAGGGCGAAGCAATCAGCCCCAGCATTTT	CASSFRTGRSNQPQHF